These 3 T cell receptor beta chains were sequenced from one sample in a study of T cell repertoires in cytomegalovirus infection. Their antigens are not known. One entry per CDR3 protein, called by TCRdb with MiXCR from the reads. The sample consists of around 570,000 distinct CDR3 sequences, about 40% of them appearing once. The specimen comprised cultured PBMCs, sampled from culture after CMV antigen stimulation. These receptors were collected from a human donor in good health (CMV status not recorded). Some clones in this sample may be carry-over from other donors' samples.

This clonotype showed up many times. The CDR3 loop reads CASSLLGGRNTEAFF. The CDR3 DNA reads TGTGCCAGCAGCCTTCTCGGGGGCAGGAACACTGAAGCTTTCTTT. The chain combines TRBV7-2 with TRBJ1-1, with TRBD1 as a possible D gene (6 bases). V gave up 5 bases and J gave up 1 base, with 14 bases separating them. Germline CDR1 is SGHTA and CDR2 is FQGNSA. The length of the CDR3 is 15 residues.

This chain's CDR3 is CASKLAATQVWETQYF. CDR3 nucleotide sequence: TGTGCCAGCAAACTAGCGGCGACACAGGTGTGGGAGACCCAGTACTTC. The rearrangement links TRBV6-2 or TRBV6-3 to TRBJ2-5, with TRBD2 identical over 8 bases. Germline-derived CDR1 and CDR2 are MNHEY and SVGEGT. Trimming took 7 bases from V and 5 from J; bases not matched to a gene: 15. The CDR3 has 16 amino acids.

V gene TRBV7-4 combines with J gene TRBJ2-6; D uncertain. CDR3 length: 16 residues. The V and J ends lost 8 bases and 0 bases respectively, with 14 bases between them. From germline, CDR1 is SGHVT and CDR2 SQSDAQ. CDR3 bases: TGTGCCAGCGTCTTCTCAGGCCGCTCTGGGGCCAACGTCCTGACTTTC. Its translation is CASVFSGRSGANVLTF.